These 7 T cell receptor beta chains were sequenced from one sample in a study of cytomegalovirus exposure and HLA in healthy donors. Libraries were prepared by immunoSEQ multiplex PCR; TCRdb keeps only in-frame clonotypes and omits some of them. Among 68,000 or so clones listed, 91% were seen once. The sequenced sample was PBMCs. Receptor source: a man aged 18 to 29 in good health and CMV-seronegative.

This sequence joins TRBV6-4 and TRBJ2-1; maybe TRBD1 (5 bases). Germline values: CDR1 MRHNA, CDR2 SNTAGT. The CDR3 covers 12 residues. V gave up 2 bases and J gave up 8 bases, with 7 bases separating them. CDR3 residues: CASSDGAYEQFF. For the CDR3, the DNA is TGTGCCAGCAGTGACGGGGCCTATGAGCAGTTCTTC.

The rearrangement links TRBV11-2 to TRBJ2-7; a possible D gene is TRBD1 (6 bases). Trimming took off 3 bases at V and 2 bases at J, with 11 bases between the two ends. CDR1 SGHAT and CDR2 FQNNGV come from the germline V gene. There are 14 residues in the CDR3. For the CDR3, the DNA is TGTGCCAGCAGCTTGACAGGAGCTGCCTACGAGCAGTACTTC. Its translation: CASSLTGAAYEQYF.

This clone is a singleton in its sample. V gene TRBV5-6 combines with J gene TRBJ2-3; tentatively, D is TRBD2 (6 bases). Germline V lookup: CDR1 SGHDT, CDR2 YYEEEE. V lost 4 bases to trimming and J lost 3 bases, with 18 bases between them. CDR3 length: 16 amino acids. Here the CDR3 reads CASSPGTALWTDTQYF. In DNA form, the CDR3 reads TGTGCCAGCAGCCCCGGGACTGCCCTTTGGACAGATACGCAGTATTTT. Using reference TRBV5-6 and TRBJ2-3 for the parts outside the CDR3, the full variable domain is DAGVTQSPTHLIKTRGQQVTLRCSPKSGHDTVSWYQQALGQGPQFIFQYYEEEERQRGNFPDRFSGHQFPNYSSELNVNALLLGDSALYLCASSPGTALWTDTQYFGPGTRLTVL.

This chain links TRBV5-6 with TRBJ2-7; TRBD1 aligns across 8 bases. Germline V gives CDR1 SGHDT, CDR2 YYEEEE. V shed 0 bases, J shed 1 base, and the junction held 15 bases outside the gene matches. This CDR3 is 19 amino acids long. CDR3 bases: TGTGCCAGCAGCTTGGGCAGGGGGCGCCTTAGGCGGGAATCCTACGAGCAGTACTTC. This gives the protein CASSLGRGRLRRESYEQYF.

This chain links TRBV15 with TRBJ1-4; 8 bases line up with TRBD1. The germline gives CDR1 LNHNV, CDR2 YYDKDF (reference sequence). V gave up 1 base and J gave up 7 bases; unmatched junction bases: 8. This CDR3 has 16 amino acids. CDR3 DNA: TGTGCCACCAGCAGAGCCCAACGACAGGGGAGTGAAAAACTGTTTTTT. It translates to CATSRAQRQGSEKLFF.

Here the CDR3 reads CAWSVTPRTGDYSSYEQYF. CDR3 nucleotides: TGTGCCTGGAGTGTAACGCCCCGGACAGGGGACTACAGCTCCTACGAGCAGTACTTC. V and J are TRBV30 and TRBJ2-7; 9 positions agree with TRBD1. Germline V gives CDR1 GTSNPN, CDR2 SVGIG (reference sequence). Losses at the gene ends were 0 bases for V and 0 bases for J; bases not matched to a gene: 15. This CDR3 spans 19 amino acids.

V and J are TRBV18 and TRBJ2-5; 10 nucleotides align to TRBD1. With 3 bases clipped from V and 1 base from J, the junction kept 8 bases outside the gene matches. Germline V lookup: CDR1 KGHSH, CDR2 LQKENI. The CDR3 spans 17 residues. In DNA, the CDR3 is TGTGCCAGCTCACCCAGACAGGGGGCGACGGTCCAAGAGACCCAGTACTTC. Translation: CASSPRQGATVQETQYF. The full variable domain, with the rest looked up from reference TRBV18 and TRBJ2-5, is NAGVMQNPRHLVRRRGQEARLRCSPMKGHSHVYWYRQLPEEGLKFMVYLQKENIIDESGMPKERFSAEFPKEGPSILRIQQVVRGDSAAYFCASSPRQGATVQETQYFGPGTRLLVL.